This T cell receptor beta chain emerged from a study of blood T cell repertoires in COVID-19 (dated by TCRdb to 2018 to 2021). Looking at the study overall: The collaborator samples originated in the United States, Italy and Spain and spanned the acute and convalescent phases of COVID-19. Nearly every sample came with metadata listing a de-identified subject ID, COVID-19 status, age in years and sex. Subjects who had been exposed to COVID-19, were actively infected with it, or had recovered from it provided the deeply sampled blood TCRbeta repertoires that made up the dataset. The repertoires were released in a freely available public database intended as a resource for research on the immune response to SARS-CoV-2. Samples were obtained from the ongoing ImmuneRACE study (first 160 participants) and from about 1,300 subjects provided by 6 global collaborators. The prospective study material was composed of cDNA or gDNA derived from T cells, B-cell-depleted T cells, or PBMCs. Where available, HLA class I and class II types were taken from metadata supplied by the sample provider and were not determined by assay-based typing. The paper's findings and limits, for the study overall: The amount of clinical and demographic metadata varied by source and participant and was provided uncurated.

Inclusive of the bounding cysteine and phenylalanine, the CDR3 is 15 residues long. Left in the record is the CDR3 DNA by itself, 45 bases read in frame from the first base. Per the germline V gene, SGHDN is the CDR1 and FVKESK is the CDR2. Relative to germline, V is missing 2 bases and J is missing 7 bases, with 7 bases of the junction outside any gene match. Whole blood was collected in K2EDTA tubes by collaborating institutions according to the institutions' own protocols. Collaborator samples were shipped for TCRbeta analysis as frozen whole blood, isolated PBMCs, or DNA extracted from either sample type. This clone showed up just once. This clone's antigen is unknown. Base qualities are not recorded, but no much larger clone differs from it by a single base. The immunoSEQ Assay, a bias-controlled multiplex PCR, was used to amplify TCRbeta CDR3 regions from genomic DNA. Concerning the study's data processing: The number of nucleated cells in each sample was estimated from the amplification of reference gene primers within the assay. Sequence reads were collapsed and filtered to measure the absolute abundance of every unique TCRbeta CDR3 rearrangement. For each sample, productive Simpson clonality was calculated by taking the square root of Simpson's diversity index across productive rearrangements. The table comes from immuneACCESS by way of TCRdb, which keeps in-frame sequences with V and J called. Part of the clones is missing from these tables; in studies checked, under half for an unresolved V gene and the rest for unknown reasons. The V and J calls and clone size were taken over from that table, and D and trimming were inferred from the DNA. Present in this sample are a few hundred thousand clones, approximately 81% of which were seen just once. Clones ranked in the top ten supply roughly 3.7% of the sample.

The TCR was taken from a woman in her late teens or twenties with acute or convalescent COVID-19. The V and J segments used are TRBV14 and TRBJ1-4, with 7 central nucleotides matching TRBD1. The sequencing input was peripheral blood. The CDR3 region reads CASSQLGQESEKLFF. Read as DNA, the sequence is TGTGCCAGCAGCCAATTAGGACAGGAATCTGAAAAACTGTTTTTT.